These 30 T cell receptor beta chains share one sample of origin, sequenced in a study of cytomegalovirus exposure and HLA in healthy donors. This PCR relied on a set of 60 Vbeta primers and 13 Jbeta primers. Some clones are missing from TCRdb's copy, which holds only in-frame ones; the method was immunoSEQ multiplex PCR. The sample lists 140,000 to 150,000 clones; roughly 70% were seen once. Sequencing was done on a sample of PBMCs. The receptors were sampled from a woman aged 55 to 70 in good health and CMV-seropositive.

This clone was recorded a few times. The genes are TRBV6-5 and TRBJ2-7; possibly TRBD1 for D (5 bases). V shed 8 bases and J shed 2 bases, with 13 bases lying between them. The CDR3 runs to 13 residues. The germline gives CDR1 MNHEY, CDR2 SVGAGI. CDR3 region: CASGIQATYEQYF. The DNA for the CDR3 is TGTGCCAGCGGGATACAGGCGACCTACGAGCAGTACTTC.

The chain has TRBV14 and TRBJ1-1; a possible D gene is TRBD1 (5 bases). The CDR3 contains 14 residues. The germline CDR1 and CDR2 sequences are SGHDN and FVKESK. The V end lost 5 bases, the J end lost 6 bases, and 16 bases lay between the germline ends. As DNA, the CDR3 is TGTGCCAGCAGCTCCCGTGTTGGGGGGGCTGAAGCTTTCTTT. This codes for CASSSRVGGAEAFF.

This chain links TRBV7-6 with TRBJ1-5, with D maybe TRBD1 (6 bases). Between the trimmed V and J ends, which lost 5 bases and 5 bases, there was a span of 13 bases. The CDR3 is made up of 14 amino acids. Germline-derived CDR1 and CDR2 are SGHVS and FNYEAQ. The CDR3 spells CASSQASGDQPQHF. In nucleotides, the CDR3 is TGTGCCAGCAGCCAAGCGTCAGGGGATCAGCCCCAGCATTTT.

This clone is a singleton in its sample. V usage is TRBV29-1 and J usage is TRBJ2-1, with TRBD2 matching 9 bases. Trimming cost V 4 bases and J 12 bases; bases outside gene matches: 7. CDR1 SQVTM and CDR2 ANQGSEA come from the germline V gene. The CDR3 totals 12 residues. This chain's CDR3 is CSVGRGREGQFF. DNA for the CDR3: TGCAGCGTTGGGAGGGGGCGGGAGGGGCAGTTCTTC.

This clone was observed a handful of times. The chain employs TRBV5-5 and TRBJ1-1; maybe TRBD1 (5 bases). The CDR3 is made up of 12 amino acids. V lost 0 bases, J lost 8 bases, and 8 bases lay in between. CDR1 and CDR2 (germline): SGHKS, YYEKEE (reference sequence). CDR3 sequence reads: CASSLGGREAFF. Here the CDR3 DNA reads TGTGCCAGCAGCTTGGGGGGGAGGGAAGCTTTCTTT.

The chain recombines TRBV29-1 with TRBJ2-7; tentatively, D is TRBD1 (6 bases). V lost 7 bases, J lost 5 bases, and 18 bases lay in between. Germline V gives CDR1 SQVTM, CDR2 ANQGSEA. The CDR3 is 13 residues long. This CDR3 is CSASTVQGNEQYF. As DNA, the CDR3 is TGCAGCGCCTCAACAGTTCAGGGGAACGAGCAGTACTTC.

This clone was picked up a small number of times. The J gene is TRBJ1-5, the V gene TRBV19; TRBD1 matches at 8 bases. This CDR3 has 16 residues. The V and J ends lost 5 bases and 4 bases, in that order; junction bases with no gene match: 10. In germline, CDR1 is LNHDA, CDR2 SQIVND (reference sequence). The CDR3 region is CASSPIRDRRNQPQHF. The DNA for the CDR3 is TGTGCCAGTAGTCCGATCCGGGACAGGAGGAATCAGCCCCAGCATTTT. The whole variable domain, remainder taken from reference TRBV19 and TRBJ1-5, is DGGITQSPKYLFRKEGQNVTLSCEQNLNHDAMYWYRQDPGQGLRLIYYSQIVNDFQKGDIAEGYSVSREKKESFPLTVTSAQKNPTAFYLCASSPIRDRRNQPQHFGDGTRLSIL.

This sequence joins TRBV6-5 and TRBJ1-1, with 7 nucleotides matching TRBD1. V shed 4 bases and J 11 bases; nucleotides not matched to a gene: 7. Germline loops: CDR1 MNHEY, CDR2 SVGAGI. The length of the CDR3 is 12 residues. The DNA for the CDR3 is TGTGCCAGCAGTTTCCGACAGGGTATGGCTTTCTTT. The encoded protein is CASSFRQGMAFF.

This clone was detected only once. CDR3 sequence reads: CASSLTSGTGANTIYF. The CDR3 DNA follows: TGCGCCAGCAGCTTGACTTCGGGTACAGGAGCGAACACCATATATTTT. The chain combines TRBV5-1 with TRBJ1-3; D may be TRBD1 (5 bases). The CDR3 totals 16 residues. Germline assignment: CDR1 SGHRS and CDR2 YFSETQ. Trimming took 1 base from V and 7 from J, leaving 18 bases between them.

This chain links TRBV29-1 with TRBJ1-2; unclear D gene. Trimming pared 4 bases from V and 10 bases from J, leaving 13 bases between. Per the germline V gene, CDR1 is SQVTM and CDR2 is ANQGSEA. The CDR3 runs to 11 residues. This CDR3 is CSVGPSGFYTF. The CDR3 bases are TGCAGCGTTGGTCCTTCGGGATTCTACACCTTC.

This clone showed up just a few times. V is TRBV9 and J is TRBJ1-2; D is ambiguous. The CDR3 totals 13 residues. CDR1 is SGDLS and CDR2 is YYNGEE in the germline V gene. The V gene lost 4 bases and the J gene lost 3 bases, with 10 bases spanning the gap. The CDR3: CASSKTAYYGYTF. The CDR3 DNA is TGTGCCAGCAGCAAAACAGCATACTATGGCTACACCTTC.

The V and J genes are TRBV2 and TRBJ2-1; 12 bases agree with TRBD2. The CDR3 contains 16 residues. The junction had 6 bases not matched to a gene; V was cut back by 3 bases and J by 6 bases. Germline V gene sequence: CDR1 SNHLY, CDR2 FYNNEI. CDR3 nucleotide sequence: TGTGCCAGCAGTGAGAGCCCACTAGCGGGAGGCAATGAGCAGTTCTTC. Translating gives CASSESPLAGGNEQFF. The full variable domain, in which reference TRBV2 and TRBJ2-1 provide the parts outside the CDR3, is EPEVTQTPSHQVTQMGQEVILRCVPISNHLYFYWYRQILGQKVEFLVSFYNNEISEKSEIFDDQFSVERPDGSNFTLKIRSTKLEDSAMYFCASSESPLAGGNEQFFGPGTRLTVL.

This clone was seen a handful of times. The chain couples TRBV7-3 to TRBJ2-3; TRBD2 aligns across 10 bases. The CDR3 sequence is 17 residues long. Germline CDR1 and CDR2: SGHTA and FQGTGA. Trimming took 5 bases from V and 2 from J; bases not matched to a gene: 10. CDR3: CASSLRAGGIFTDTQYF. CDR3 DNA sequence: TGTGCCAGCAGCCTAAGAGCGGGAGGGATTTTCACAGATACGCAGTATTTT.

The chain has TRBV28 and TRBJ2-5; the match to TRBD2 covers 10 bases. Germline CDR1 reads MDHEN; CDR2 reads SYDVKM. Unmatched junction bases numbered 8, after V lost 5 bases and J lost 2 bases. This CDR3 is 16 amino acids long. The CDR3 DNA follows: TGTGCCAGCAGTCCCACGGGACTAGCGTTTCAAGAGACCCAGTACTTC. Its protein is CASSPTGLAFQETQYF.

V and J are TRBV5-1 and TRBJ2-7; 12 bases align to TRBD2. This CDR3 is 14 amino acids long. The V gene end was trimmed by 1 base and the J gene end by 9 bases; junction bases not matched to a gene: 5. Germline values: CDR1 SGHRS, CDR2 YFSETQ. The CDR3 is CASSLTSGRFGQYF. For the CDR3, the DNA is TGCGCCAGCAGCTTGACTAGCGGGAGGTTCGGGCAGTACTTC.

This chain uses TRBV29-1 with TRBJ2-3, with TRBD2 matching over 8 bases. This CDR3 has 14 amino acids. The V segment lost 6 bases and the J segment 3 bases; nucleotides outside the gene matches: 8. From germline, CDR1 is SQVTM and CDR2 ANQGSEA. The CDR3 sequence: CSVTGLGGTDTQYF. The CDR3 nucleotides read TGCAGCGTCACGGGACTAGGGGGAACAGATACGCAGTATTTT.

This clone was counted a few times. The gene calls are TRBV2 and TRBJ1-2; D unclear. The germline V gene has CDR1 SNHLY and CDR2 FYNNEI. The CDR3 extends over 13 amino acids. V was trimmed by 3 bases and J by 5 bases, leaving 10 bases between them. CDR3 in amino acids: CASSESYSYGYTF. CDR3 coding DNA: TGTGCCAGCAGTGAGTCTTACAGTTATGGCTACACCTTC.

The chain is built from TRBV5-1 and TRBJ1-4; 8 positions match TRBD1. The CDR3 is 14 residues long. V lost 4 bases, J lost 8 bases, and 7 bases stayed unmatched. Per germline, CDR1 SGHRS and CDR2 YFSETQ. The CDR3 spells CASSQGTGPEKLFF. In DNA form, the CDR3 reads TGCGCCAGCAGCCAAGGGACAGGCCCCGAAAAACTGTTTTTT.

The J gene is TRBJ1-6, the V gene TRBV7-9, with TRBD1 identical over 8 bases. CDR1 is SEHNR, CDR2 FQNEAQ, per germline (reference sequence). The CDR3 loop spans 16 amino acids. After removal of 7 bases from V and 8 bases from J, the junction contained 13 bases not matched to a gene. The CDR3 sequence: CASTMDRGQVYSPLHF. The CDR3 DNA reads TGTGCCAGCACCATGGATCGGGGACAGGTCTATTCACCCCTCCACTTT.

This rearrangement joins TRBV27 to TRBJ1-2; a possible D gene is TRBD1 (6 bases). Germline CDR1 and CDR2: MNHEY and SMNVEV (reference sequence). Deletions cut 0 bases from V and 4 bases from J, with 12 bases between. This CDR3 has 15 residues. The CDR3 sequence: CASSLSQGSPYGYTF. The DNA of the CDR3 is TGTGCCAGCAGTTTATCACAGGGATCTCCCTATGGCTACACCTTC.

The chain couples TRBV6-5 to TRBJ1-2, with D possibly TRBD1 on 5 matching bases. Deletions cut 6 bases from V and 6 bases from J, with 14 bases between. Germline CDR1 is MNHEY and CDR2 is SVGAGI. CDR3 length equals 13 residues. As DNA, the CDR3 is TGTGCCAGCAGGGAACAGGAACTTCATGGCTACACCTTC. This translates into CASREQELHGYTF.

The rearrangement links TRBV29-1 to TRBJ2-7, with D possibly matching TRBD2 (6 bases). This CDR3 spans 14 amino acids. Germline-derived CDR1 and CDR2 are SQVTM and ANQGSEA. Deletions cut 4 bases from V and 4 bases from J, with 17 bases between. The CDR3 region has the DNA TGCAGCGTTGTGCCGGGACTCACACTTTACGAGCAGTACTTC. Protein sequence: CSVVPGLTLYEQYF.

This chain links TRBV28 with TRBJ1-1, with D maybe TRBD1 (6 bases). This CDR3 is 11 amino acids long. Trimming removed 6 bases from V and 11 bases from J, with 13 bases in between. CDR1 is MDHEN and CDR2 is SYDVKM in the germline V gene. The CDR3 loop is CASRSGQTAFF. The DNA for the CDR3 is TGTGCCAGCAGGTCCGGACAGACGGCTTTCTTT.

This clone was found a few times. This sequence joins TRBV10-3 and TRBJ2-1, with D unclear. V lost 4 bases and J lost 0, with 10 bases in between. The CDR3 sequence is 15 residues long. The germline CDR1 and CDR2 sequences are ENHRY and SYGVKD. As DNA, the CDR3 is TGTGCCATCAGTGGAACGGAGAGCTCCTACAATGAGCAGTTCTTC. Translating it yields CAISGTESSYNEQFF.

V gene TRBV18 combines with J gene TRBJ2-1, with 9 bases fitting TRBD2. V lost 3 bases and J lost 4; bases outside the gene matches: 7. This CDR3 is 16 amino acids long. The germline V gene encodes CDR1 KGHSH and CDR2 LQKENI. CDR3 in amino acids: CASSPPASGIYNEQFF. In nucleotides, the CDR3 is TGTGCCAGCTCACCCCCAGCTAGCGGGATATACAATGAGCAGTTCTTC.

CDR3 coding DNA: TGCGCCAGCAGCTTGAAAGGACAGGGGATAGAAAAACTGTTTTTT. Its translation: CASSLKGQGIEKLFF. The rearrangement links TRBV5-1 to TRBJ1-4; TRBD1 agrees at 9 bases. The CDR3 length is 15 residues. CDR1 and CDR2 (germline): SGHRS, YFSETQ. With V trimmed by 1 base and J by 8 bases, 6 bases remained unmatched.

This clone was found a few times. The V and J genes are TRBV5-4 and TRBJ2-7; D perhaps matches TRBD1 (5 bases). The CDR3 totals 14 residues. CDR1 and CDR2 (germline): SGHNT, YYREEE (reference sequence). Deletions cut 1 base from V and 5 bases from J, with 13 bases between. CDR3 amino acids: CASSLIGAGNEQYF. Written as DNA, the CDR3 is TGTGCCAGCAGCTTGATAGGGGCCGGAAACGAGCAGTACTTC.

The V and J genes are TRBV2 and TRBJ2-7; perhaps TRBD2 as D (5 bases). V lost 5 bases and J 3 bases, leaving 11 bases between the germline ends. The V gene's germline CDR1 is SNHLY and CDR2 FYNNEI. CDR3 length: 13 residues. CDR3 DNA: TGTGCCAGCAGTCGGACTCGTTTCTACGAGCAGTACTTC. Its translation: CASSRTRFYEQYF.

This rearrangement joins TRBV27 to TRBJ1-1; D might be TRBD1 (5 bases). Trimming left V 6 bases short and J 5 bases short, with 13 bases between. Germline V gene data show CDR1 as MNHEY and CDR2 as SMNVEV (reference sequence). The CDR3 has 13 residues. The CDR3: CASRPTVVTEAFF. Here the CDR3 DNA reads TGTGCCAGCAGGCCGACAGTGGTGACTGAAGCTTTCTTT.

This rearrangement joins TRBV28 to TRBJ1-5, with D uncertain. The V and J ends lost 2 bases and 0 bases respectively, with 5 bases between them. The CDR3 sequence is 14 residues long. The V gene's germline CDR1 is MDHEN and CDR2 SYDVKM. Written as DNA, the CDR3 is TGTGCCAGCAGTTTACCGAGTAGCAATCAGCCCCAGCATTTT. It is translated as CASSLPSSNQPQHF. Supplemented by reference TRBV28 and TRBJ1-5, the full variable domain reads DVKVTQSSRYLVKRTGEKVFLECVQDMDHENMFWYRQDPGLGLRLIYFSYDVKMKEKGDIPEGYSVSREKKERFSLILESASTNQTSMYLCASSLPSSNQPQHFGDGTRLSIL.